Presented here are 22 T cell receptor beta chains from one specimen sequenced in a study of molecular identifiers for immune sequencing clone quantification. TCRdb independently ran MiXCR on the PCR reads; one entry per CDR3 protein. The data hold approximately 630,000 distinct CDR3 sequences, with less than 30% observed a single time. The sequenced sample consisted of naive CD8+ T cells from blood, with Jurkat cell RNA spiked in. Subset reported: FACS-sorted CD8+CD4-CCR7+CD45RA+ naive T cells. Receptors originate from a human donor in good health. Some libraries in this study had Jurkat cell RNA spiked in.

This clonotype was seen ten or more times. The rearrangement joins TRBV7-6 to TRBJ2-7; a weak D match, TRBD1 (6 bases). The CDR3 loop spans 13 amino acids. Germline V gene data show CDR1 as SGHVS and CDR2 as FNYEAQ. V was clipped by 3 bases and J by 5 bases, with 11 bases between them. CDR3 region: CASSLSGADEQYF. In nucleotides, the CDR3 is TGTGCCAGCAGCTTGTCAGGGGCGGACGAGCAGTACTTC.

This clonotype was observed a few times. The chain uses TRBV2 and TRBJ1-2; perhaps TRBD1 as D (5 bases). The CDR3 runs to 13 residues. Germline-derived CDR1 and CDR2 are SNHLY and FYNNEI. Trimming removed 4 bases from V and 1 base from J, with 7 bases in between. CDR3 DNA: TGTGCCAGCAGTGGGGGGAATAACTATGGCTACACCTTC. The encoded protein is CASSGGNNYGYTF.

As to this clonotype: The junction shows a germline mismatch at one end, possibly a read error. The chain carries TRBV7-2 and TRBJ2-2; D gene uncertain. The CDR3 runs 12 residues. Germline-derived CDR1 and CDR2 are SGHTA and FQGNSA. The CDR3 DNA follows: TGTCCCAGCAGCTTAGGAGCCGGGGAGCTGTTTTTT. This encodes CPSSLGAGELFF.

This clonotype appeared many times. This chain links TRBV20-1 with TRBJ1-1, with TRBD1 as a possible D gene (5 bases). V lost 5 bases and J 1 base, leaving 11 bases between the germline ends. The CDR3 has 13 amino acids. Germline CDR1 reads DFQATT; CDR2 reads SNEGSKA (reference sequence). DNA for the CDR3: TGCAGTGCTCCGGCCGGGACGAACACTGAAGCTTTCTTT. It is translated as CSAPAGTNTEAFF.

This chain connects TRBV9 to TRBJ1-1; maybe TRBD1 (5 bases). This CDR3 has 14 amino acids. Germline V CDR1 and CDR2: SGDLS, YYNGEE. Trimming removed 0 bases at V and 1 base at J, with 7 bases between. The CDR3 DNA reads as TGTGCCAGCAGCGTAGTAGGACAGAACACTGAAGCTTTCTTT. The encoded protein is CASSVVGQNTEAFF.

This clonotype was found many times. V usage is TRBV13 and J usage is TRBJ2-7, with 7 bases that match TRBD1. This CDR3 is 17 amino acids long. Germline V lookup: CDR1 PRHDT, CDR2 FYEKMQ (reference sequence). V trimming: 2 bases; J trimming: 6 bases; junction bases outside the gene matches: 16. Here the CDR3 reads CASSLSFRGGPASEQYF. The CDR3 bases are TGTGCCAGCAGCTTAAGTTTTAGAGGGGGCCCGGCTTCCGAGCAGTACTTC.

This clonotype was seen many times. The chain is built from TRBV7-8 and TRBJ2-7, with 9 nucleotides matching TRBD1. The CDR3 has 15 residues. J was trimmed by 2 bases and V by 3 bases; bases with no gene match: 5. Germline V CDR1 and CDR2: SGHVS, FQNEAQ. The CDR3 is CASSLPGTGPYEQYF. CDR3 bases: TGTGCCAGCAGCTTGCCCGGGACAGGGCCCTACGAGCAGTACTTC.

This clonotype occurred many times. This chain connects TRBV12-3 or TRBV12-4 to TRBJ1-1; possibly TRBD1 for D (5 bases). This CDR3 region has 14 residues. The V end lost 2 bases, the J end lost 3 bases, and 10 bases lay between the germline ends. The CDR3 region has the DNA TGTGCCAGCAGTTTACAGGGATCGGACACTGAAGCTTTCTTT. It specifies CASSLQGSDTEAFF.

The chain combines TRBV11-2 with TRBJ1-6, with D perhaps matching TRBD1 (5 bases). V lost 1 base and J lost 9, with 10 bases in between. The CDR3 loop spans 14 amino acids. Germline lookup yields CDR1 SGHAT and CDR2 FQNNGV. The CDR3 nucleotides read TGTGCCAGCAGCTTAGCGAGGGGCTTTTCACCCCTCCACTTT. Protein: CASSLARGFSPLHF.

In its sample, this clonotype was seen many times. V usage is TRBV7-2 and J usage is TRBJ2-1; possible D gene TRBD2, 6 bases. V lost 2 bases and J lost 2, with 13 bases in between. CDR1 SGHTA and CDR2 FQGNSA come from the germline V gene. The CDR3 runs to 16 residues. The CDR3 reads CASSLSVGGTYNEQFF. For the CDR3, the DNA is TGTGCCAGCAGCTTATCGGTGGGAGGAACCTACAATGAGCAGTTCTTC. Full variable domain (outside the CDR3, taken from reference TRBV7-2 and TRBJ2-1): GAGVSQSPSNKVTEKGKDVELRCDPISGHTALYWYRQSLGQGLEFLIYFQGNSAPDKSGLPSDRFSAERTGGSVSTLTIQRTQQEDSAVYLCASSLSVGGTYNEQFFGPGTRLTVL.

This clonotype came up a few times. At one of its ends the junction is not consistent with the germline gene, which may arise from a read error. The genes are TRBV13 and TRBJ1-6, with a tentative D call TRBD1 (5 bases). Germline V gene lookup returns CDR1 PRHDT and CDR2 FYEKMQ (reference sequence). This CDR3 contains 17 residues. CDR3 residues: CASRLAVGGSYNSPLHF. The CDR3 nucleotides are TGTGCCAGCAGATTAGCCGTTGGGGGCTCCTATAATTCACCCCTCCACTTT.

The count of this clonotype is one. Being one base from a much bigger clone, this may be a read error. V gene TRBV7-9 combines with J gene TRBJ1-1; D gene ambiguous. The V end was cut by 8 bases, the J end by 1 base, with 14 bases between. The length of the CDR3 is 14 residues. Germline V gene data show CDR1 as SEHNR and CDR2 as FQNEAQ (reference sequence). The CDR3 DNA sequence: TGTGCCAGCGGCTGGGTGGGGTCGAACACTGAAGCTTTCTTT. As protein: CASGWVGSNTEAFF.

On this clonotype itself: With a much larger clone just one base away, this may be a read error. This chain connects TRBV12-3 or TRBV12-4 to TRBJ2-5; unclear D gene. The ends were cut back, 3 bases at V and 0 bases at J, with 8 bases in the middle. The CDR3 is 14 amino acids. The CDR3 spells CASSFVGHQETQYF. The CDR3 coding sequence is TGTGCCAGCAGTTTCGTTGGCCACCAAGAGACCCAGTACTTC.

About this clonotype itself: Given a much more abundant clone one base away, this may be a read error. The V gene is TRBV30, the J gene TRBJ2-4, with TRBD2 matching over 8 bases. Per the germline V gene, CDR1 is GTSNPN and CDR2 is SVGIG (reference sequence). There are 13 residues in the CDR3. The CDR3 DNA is TGTGCCTGGAACGGAGCGGGAGAGGACATTCAGCACTTC. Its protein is CAWNGAGEDIQHF.

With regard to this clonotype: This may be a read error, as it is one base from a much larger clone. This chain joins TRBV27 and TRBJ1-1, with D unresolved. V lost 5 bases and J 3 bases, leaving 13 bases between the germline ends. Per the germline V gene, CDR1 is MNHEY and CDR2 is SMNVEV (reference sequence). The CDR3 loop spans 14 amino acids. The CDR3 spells CASSLPGVYTEAFF. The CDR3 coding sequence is TGTGCCAGCAGTCTCCCGGGTGTCTACACTGAAGCTTTCTTT.

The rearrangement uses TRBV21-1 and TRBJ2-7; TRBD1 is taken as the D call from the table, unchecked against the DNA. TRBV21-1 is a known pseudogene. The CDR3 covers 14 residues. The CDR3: CASRQQGEFGEQYF. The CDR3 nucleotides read TGTGCCAGCCGGCAGCAGGGGGAGTTCGGCGAGCAGTACTTC.

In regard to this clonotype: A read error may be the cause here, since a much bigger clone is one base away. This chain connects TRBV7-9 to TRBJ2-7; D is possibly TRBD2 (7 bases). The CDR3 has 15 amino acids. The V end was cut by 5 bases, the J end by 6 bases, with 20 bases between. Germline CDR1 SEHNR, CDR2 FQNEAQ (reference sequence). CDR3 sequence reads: CASSLGGQYLGEQYF. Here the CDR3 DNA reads TGTGCCAGCAGCCTCGGGGGGCAGTACCTCGGCGAGCAGTACTTC.

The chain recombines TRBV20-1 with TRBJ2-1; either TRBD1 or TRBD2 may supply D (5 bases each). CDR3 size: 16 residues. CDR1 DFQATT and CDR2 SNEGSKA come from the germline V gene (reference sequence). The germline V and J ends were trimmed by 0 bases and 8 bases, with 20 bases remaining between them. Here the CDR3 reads CSARDLGVARIDEQFF. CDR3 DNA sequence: TGCAGTGCTAGAGATCTGGGGGTGGCACGGATTGATGAGCAGTTCTTC.

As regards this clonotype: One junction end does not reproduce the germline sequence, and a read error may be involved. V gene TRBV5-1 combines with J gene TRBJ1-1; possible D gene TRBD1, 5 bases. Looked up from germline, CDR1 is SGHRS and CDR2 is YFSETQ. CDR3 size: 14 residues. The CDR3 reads CASSPTVMNSEAFF. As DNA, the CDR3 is TGCGCCAGCAGCCCGACAGTTATGAACTCTGAAGCTTTCTTT.

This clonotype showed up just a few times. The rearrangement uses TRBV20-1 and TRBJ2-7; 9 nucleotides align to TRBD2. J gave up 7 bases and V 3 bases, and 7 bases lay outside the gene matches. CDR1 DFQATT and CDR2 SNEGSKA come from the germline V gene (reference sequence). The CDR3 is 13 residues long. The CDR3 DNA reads TGCAGTGCTAGTAGCGGGAGCGTAAGGGAGCAGTACTTC. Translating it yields CSASSGSVREQYF.

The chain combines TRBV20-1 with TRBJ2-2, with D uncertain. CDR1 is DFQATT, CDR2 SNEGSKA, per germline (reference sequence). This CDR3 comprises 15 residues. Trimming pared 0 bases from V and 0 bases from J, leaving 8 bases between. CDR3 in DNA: TGCAGTGCTAGAGATTGGCTAACGAACACCGGGGAGCTGTTTTTT. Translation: CSARDWLTNTGELFF.

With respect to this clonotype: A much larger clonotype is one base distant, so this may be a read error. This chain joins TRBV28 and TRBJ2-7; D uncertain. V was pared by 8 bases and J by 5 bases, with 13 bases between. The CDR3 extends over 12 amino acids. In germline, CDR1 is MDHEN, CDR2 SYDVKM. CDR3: CASRLPADEQYF. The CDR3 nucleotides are TGTGCCAGCCGTCTCCCGGCCGACGAGCAGTACTTC.